Following are 23 T cell receptor beta chains from one sample sequenced in a study of shared T cell receptors in the human thymus. Data came from immunoSEQ multiplex PCR; TCRdb stores just in-frame clones and leaves some out. The data show roughly 560,000 clones, 75% to 85% seen once. This sample also belongs to another study, concerning human thymus T cells.

The sample was thymocytes. These receptors were obtained from a boy less than two years old with a congenital heart defect.

The V and J genes are TRBV11-2 and TRBJ1-1, with TRBD1 identical over 7 bases. CDR1 SGHAT and CDR2 FQNNGV come from the germline V gene. The CDR3 is 14 residues long. V lost 2 bases to trimming and J lost 7 bases; unmatched junction nucleotides: 7. In DNA, the CDR3 is TGTGCCAGCAGCTTAAGGGGGCCCTCCCTTGAAGCTTTCTTT. Protein product: CASSLRGPSLEAFF.

The V call is TRBV29-1, the J call TRBJ2-1; 11 bases fit TRBD2. Trimming at V came to 6 bases and at J to 4 bases, leaving 8 bases not matched to a gene. Per the germline V gene, CDR1 is SQVTM and CDR2 is ANQGSEA. The CDR3 length is 15 residues. CDR3 DNA: TGCAGCGTCCCATCCGGGACTAGCGGATACAATGAGCAGTTCTTC. Translated, it gives CSVPSGTSGYNEQFF.

The chain is built from TRBV27 and TRBJ2-3, with D possibly being TRBD2 (7 bases). In germline, CDR1 is MNHEY, CDR2 SMNVEV (reference sequence). The CDR3 covers 14 residues. The germline V and J ends were trimmed by 5 bases and 2 bases, with 11 bases remaining between them. Here the CDR3 reads CASSRGGATDTQYF. The CDR3 coding sequence is TGTGCCAGCAGTCGCGGGGGCGCCACAGATACGCAGTATTTT.

The chain recombines TRBV7-3 with TRBJ2-1, with a tentative D call TRBD2 (5 bases). Germline lookup yields CDR1 SGHTA and CDR2 FQGTGA. Trimming left V 6 bases short and J 8 bases short, with 14 bases between. The CDR3 sequence is 13 residues long. The chain's CDR3 is CASRPTEGYEQFF. CDR3 nucleotides: TGTGCCAGCAGACCTACCGAGGGTTATGAGCAGTTCTTC. The variable domain in full, completed from reference TRBV7-3 and TRBJ2-1, reads GAGVSQTPSNKVTEKGKYVELRCDPISGHTALYWYRQSLGQGPEFLIYFQGTGAADDSGLPNDRFFAVRPEGSVSTLKIQRTERGDSAVYLCASRPTEGYEQFFGPGTRLTVL.

The genes are TRBV7-2 and TRBJ2-1, with 10 bases lining up with TRBD2. After removal of 3 bases from V and 11 bases from J, the junction contained 13 bases not matched to a gene. The CDR3 spans 16 residues. Germline values: CDR1 SGHTA, CDR2 FQGNSA. The CDR3 DNA reads as TGTGCCAGCAGCTTCCCCACTAGCGGGAAGTACATGAAGCAGTTCTTC. It translates to CASSFPTSGKYMKQFF. Supplemented by reference TRBV7-2 and TRBJ2-1, the full variable domain reads GAGVSQSPSNKVTEKGKDVELRCDPISGHTALYWYRQSLGQGLEFLIYFQGNSAPDKSGLPSDRFSAERTGGSVSTLTIQRTQQEDSAVYLCASSFPTSGKYMKQFFGPGTRLTVL.

Concerning this clone: The junction differs from germline at one of its ends, possibly a read error. The V and J genes are TRBV4-3 and TRBJ2-2, with D tentatively TRBD2 (5 bases). The CDR3 totals 18 residues. CDR1 and CDR2 from the germline V gene are LGHNA and YSLEER. CDR3 coding DNA: TGCGCCAGCAGCCAAGGGGCTAGCCTATCCTTATTCACCGAGGAGCTGTTTTTT. Translating gives CASSQGASLSLFTEELFF.

A few counts support this clone. A read error may account for a junction end that differs from germline. The chain joins TRBV28 to TRBJ2-7, with 7 bases identical to TRBD2. This CDR3 has 11 residues. From germline, CDR1 is MDHEN and CDR2 SYDVKM. CDR3 in DNA: TGTGCCAGCAGTTTAGCGGGAGACCTCCACTTC. Translated: CASSLAGDLHF.

V is TRBV4-1 and J is TRBJ2-7; D perhaps matches TRBD1 (5 bases). CDR3 size: 14 residues. The germline CDR1 and CDR2 sequences are MGHRA and YSYEKL. Trimming cost V 2 bases and J 3 bases, with 11 bases left between them. CDR3 region: CASSQILDSYEQYF. The CDR3 DNA reads as TGCGCCAGCAGCCAAATCCTAGACAGCTACGAGCAGTACTTC.

V and J are TRBV4-1 and TRBJ2-1; 11 nucleotides match TRBD2. Per germline, CDR1 MGHRA and CDR2 YSYEKL. The length of the CDR3 is 16 residues. V lost 3 bases, J lost 2 bases, and 3 bases stayed unmatched. DNA of the CDR3: TGCGCCAGCAGCCATAGCGGGAGGGACGCCTACAATGAGCAGTTCTTC. Amino acid sequence: CASSHSGRDAYNEQFF.

The J gene is TRBJ2-5, the V gene TRBV5-4; D is perhaps TRBD2 (6 bases). The CDR3 has 16 residues. Per the germline V gene, CDR1 is SGHNT and CDR2 is YYREEE (reference sequence). The V end was cut by 0 bases, the J end by 4 bases, with 16 bases between. The CDR3 sequence is CASSLGEVRWVETQYF. The CDR3 region has the DNA TGTGCCAGCAGCTTGGGGGAGGTCCGGTGGGTAGAGACCCAGTACTTC.

The rearrangement joins TRBV12-2 to TRBJ1-4; TRBD1 reflects the table's D call only, with no check against the DNA. TRBV12-2 counts as a pseudogene. This CDR3 has 19 residues. This CDR3 reads CASRLGRSQLGASNEKLFF. Written as DNA, the CDR3 is TGTGCAAGTCGTCTCGGCAGGTCGCAATTGGGGGCTTCTAATGAAAAACTGTTTTTT.

This clone was observed once. The genes are TRBV6-9 and TRBJ2-7, with TRBD1 as a possible D gene (8 bases). There are 16 residues in the CDR3. In germline, CDR1 is MNHGY, CDR2 SVAAGI. V was trimmed by 0 bases and J by 2 bases, leaving 14 bases between them. The CDR3 region is CASSYSGGTGTYEQYF. Written as DNA, the CDR3 is TGTGCCAGCAGTTATTCGGGGGGGACAGGAACCTACGAGCAGTACTTC.

In its sample, this clone was seen once. The chain links TRBV5-5 to TRBJ2-7, with a possible D match to TRBD2 (6 bases). Trimming removed 7 bases from V and 4 bases from J, with 12 bases in between. Germline CDR1 is SGHKS and CDR2 is YYEKEE (reference sequence). The CDR3 has 12 amino acids. The chain's CDR3 is CASRGWTYEQYF. CDR3 nucleotides: TGTGCCAGCCGGGGGTGGACATACGAGCAGTACTTC.

This clone was counted only a few times. The rearrangement links TRBV27 to TRBJ2-3; perhaps TRBD1 as D (6 bases). Germline CDR1 reads MNHEY; CDR2 reads SMNVEV (reference sequence). The CDR3 length is 14 residues. Trimming removed 7 bases at V and 5 bases at J, with 16 bases between. The CDR3 DNA follows: TGTGCCAGCATCACAGCAAGAGGGGGAGATACGCAGTATTTT. Translated, it gives CASITARGGDTQYF.

The chain joins TRBV28 to TRBJ1-4; D not resolved. This CDR3 is 11 amino acids long. Germline CDR1 is MDHEN and CDR2 is SYDVKM. The ends were cut back, 5 bases at V and 10 bases at J, with 8 bases in the middle. CDR3 sequence: CASSIGRKLFF. For the CDR3, the DNA is TGTGCCAGCAGTATTGGGCGAAAACTGTTTTTT.

CDR3 in DNA: TGTGCCAGCAGCTTAGGCCCGACAGGGGAAGGCTATGGCTACACCTTC. This translates into CASSLGPTGEGYGYTF. The V call is TRBV7-9, the J call TRBJ1-2; 8 bases map to TRBD1. The CDR3 consists of 16 residues. Germline CDR1 is SEHNR and CDR2 is FQNEAQ (reference sequence). With 1 base clipped from V and 4 bases from J, the junction kept 8 bases outside the gene matches.

The gene calls are TRBV27 and TRBJ2-7; possible D gene TRBD1, 6 bases. Trimming removed 6 bases from V and 5 bases from J, with 23 bases in between. CDR3 length: 16 residues. CDR1 is MNHEY and CDR2 is SMNVEV in the germline V gene (reference sequence). This chain's CDR3 is CASRGPRDINKDEQYF. CDR3 coding DNA: TGTGCCAGCAGGGGGCCCCGGGACATAAATAAGGACGAGCAGTACTTC.

The chain recombines TRBV4-2 with TRBJ1-5; D is undetermined. The germline V and J ends were trimmed by 2 bases and 0 bases, with 14 bases remaining between them. Germline lookup yields CDR1 LGHNA and CDR2 YNFKEQ. The CDR3 spans 17 residues. CDR3 sequence (DNA): TGTGCCAGCAGCCAACCCGGGAAGCCTTATAGCAATCAGCCCCAGCATTTT. Its protein is CASSQPGKPYSNQPQHF.

The chain links TRBV5-6 to TRBJ2-7; 7 nucleotides align to TRBD1. This CDR3 region has 16 residues. J gave up 3 bases and V 3 bases, and 12 bases lay outside the gene matches. CDR1 is SGHDT and CDR2 is YYEEEE in the germline V gene. DNA for the CDR3: TGTGCCAGCAGCTCTTTAAAAGGGGACAGATACTACGAGCAGTACTTC. Residues: CASSSLKGDRYYEQYF.

The J gene is TRBJ2-7, the V gene TRBV2; 7 positions match TRBD1. CDR3 length: 14 residues. CDR1 and CDR2 from the germline V gene are SNHLY and FYNNEI. The J segment lost 2 bases and the V segment lost 4 bases, leaving 5 bases of the junction unmatched. The CDR3 DNA reads TGTGCCAGCAGTGTCAGTCAGGGGGCCTACGAGCAGTACTTC. Translated: CASSVSQGAYEQYF.

The genes are TRBV18 and TRBJ1-1; weak D call: TRBD1 (6 bases). CDR1 and CDR2 (germline): KGHSH, LQKENI. The CDR3 is 14 residues long. V was cut by 2 bases and J by 5 bases, with 12 bases left in between. The CDR3 loop is CASSPAQGGTEAFF. In nucleotides, the CDR3 is TGTGCCAGCTCACCAGCACAGGGCGGAACTGAAGCTTTCTTT.

The V call is TRBV7-9, the J call TRBJ1-5; 8 bases align to TRBD1. Trimming at V came to 2 bases and at J to 7 bases, leaving 1 base not matched to a gene. The germline CDR1 and CDR2 sequences are SEHNR and FQNEAQ (reference sequence). The CDR3 is 13 residues long. CDR3 amino acids: CASSLQGAQPQHF. CDR3 DNA: TGTGCCAGCAGCTTACAGGGGGCCCAGCCCCAGCATTTT.

The gene calls are TRBV13 and TRBJ2-3; 16 nucleotides agree with TRBD2. The CDR3 covers 21 residues. J lost 0 bases, V lost 4 bases, and 13 bases had no gene match. Germline loops: CDR1 PRHDT, CDR2 FYEKMQ (reference sequence). The CDR3 spells CASSSSPGLAGGRGSTDTQYF. The CDR3 coding sequence is TGTGCCAGCAGCTCGTCTCCGGGACTAGCGGGAGGGCGTGGGAGCACAGATACGCAGTATTTT.